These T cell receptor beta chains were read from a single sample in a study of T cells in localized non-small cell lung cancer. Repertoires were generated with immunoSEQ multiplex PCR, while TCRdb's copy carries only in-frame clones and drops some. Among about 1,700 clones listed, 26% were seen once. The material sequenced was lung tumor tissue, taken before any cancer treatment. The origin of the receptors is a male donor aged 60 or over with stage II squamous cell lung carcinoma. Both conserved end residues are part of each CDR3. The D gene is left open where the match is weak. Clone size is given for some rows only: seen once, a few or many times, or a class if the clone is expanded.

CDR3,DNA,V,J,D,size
CSVAGPSRNEQFF,TGCAGCGTCGCAGGCCCTAGCAGGAATGAGCAGTTCTTC,TRBV29-1,TRBJ2-1,-,-
CASSQDLGLGIYEQYF,TGCGCCAGCAGCCAAGATCTAGGACTAGGAATCTACGAGCAGTACTTC,TRBV4-1,TRBJ2-7,TRBD2,few
CASSYRFTPHPYSSYNEQFF,TGTGCCAGCAGTTACCGTTTTACTCCTCACCCATATAGCTCCTACAATGAGCAGTTCTTC,TRBV6-8,TRBJ2-1,-,-
CASSVGLAGGTDTQYF,TGTGCCAGCAGCGTAGGACTAGCGGGAGGCACAGATACGCAGTATTTT,TRBV7-4,TRBJ2-3,TRBD2,-
CASSLRERTSGRDGEQFF,TGTGCCAGCAGCTTGCGTGAAAGGACTAGCGGGAGGGATGGTGAGCAGTTCTTC,TRBV11-3,TRBJ2-1,TRBD2,-
CASSFEGSNYGYTF,TGTGCCAGCTCTTTTGAGGGTTCAAACTATGGCTACACCTTC,TRBV6-8,TRBJ1-2,-,few
CASSTGTGTFYEQYF,TGTGCCAGCAGCACCGGGACAGGGACATTCTACGAGCAGTACTTC,TRBV9,TRBJ2-7,TRBD1,few
CASSFGLVVGPNNEQFF,TGTGCCAGCAGCTTCGGGTTGGTGGTGGGTCCAAACAATGAGCAGTTCTTC,TRBV11-3,TRBJ2-1,-,few
CASSLDPWEVDNEQFF,TGTGCCAGCAGCTTAGATCCGTGGGAGGTTGACAATGAGCAGTTCTTC,TRBV11-3,TRBJ2-1,-,medium-sized
CASSLSGTGDAFF,TGTGCCAGCAGTTTATCTGGGACGGGGGACGCTTTCTTT,TRBV28,TRBJ1-1,-,-
CASSSGTEAAGLFF,TGTGCCAGCAGTTCCGGGACGGAAGCAGCAGGACTGTTTTTT,TRBV6-8,TRBJ1-4,-,-
CSVVFPRLAGYEQYF,TGCAGCGTTGTGTTCCCTAGACTAGCGGGCTACGAGCAGTACTTC,TRBV29-1,TRBJ2-7,TRBD2,-
CASSYEGEGGNEQFF,TGTGCCAGCAGTTATGAGGGGGAAGGTGGCAATGAGCAGTTCTTC,TRBV6-8,TRBJ2-1,-,few
CASGPLGRETQYF,TGTGCTAGTGGTCCCTTAGGGCGGGAAACGCAGTATTTT,TRBV12-5,TRBJ2-3,-,-
CASCPSSGSGTDTQYF,TGTGCCAGCTGCCCCAGCAGCGGGAGCGGCACAGATACGCAGTATTTT,TRBV25-1,TRBJ2-3,TRBD2,-
CASSLEGRTEAFF,TGTGCCAGCAGTTTAGAGGGGCGCACTGAAGCTTTCTTT,TRBV28,TRBJ1-1,-,few
CASSLQAAGAYEQYF,TGCGCCAGCAGCCTCCAAGCGGCAGGGGCCTACGAGCAGTACTTC,TRBV5-1,TRBJ2-7,-,-
CASSSITGPGYEQYF,TGTGCCAGCAGCTCGATAACAGGGCCTGGGTACGAGCAGTACTTC,TRBV11-3,TRBJ2-7,-,few
CASTLLGGTSGYNEQFF,TGTGCCAGCACCCTACTGGGGGGCACTAGCGGGTACAATGAGCAGTTCTTC,TRBV28,TRBJ2-1,TRBD2,large
CASSIGGSSSYEQYF,TGCGCCAGCAGCATAGGTGGCAGCAGCTCCTACGAGCAGTACTTC,TRBV4-1,TRBJ2-7,-,-
CASTESRASGELFF,TGTGCCAGCACTGAAAGTAGGGCGAGCGGGGAGCTGTTTTTT,TRBV9,TRBJ2-2,-,medium-sized
CASSDPGTGSIAIYF,TGCGCCAGCAGTGACCCGGGGACAGGTAGTATCGCCATATATTTT,TRBV5-1,TRBJ1-3,TRBD1,-
CASSRGLAGYEQYF,TGCGCCAGCAGCCGGGGACTAGCGGGTTACGAGCAGTACTTC,TRBV5-1,TRBJ2-7,TRBD2,few
CASSQESFGRATIGETQYF,TGCGCCAGCAGCCAAGAGAGTTTTGGGAGGGCTACCATCGGGGAGACCCAGTACTTC,TRBV1,TRBJ2-5,-,few
CATSRERSGRYNEQFF,TGTGCCACCAGCAGAGAGCGGAGCGGGAGGTACAATGAGCAGTTCTTC,TRBV15,TRBJ2-1,TRBD2,-
CASSIDSGTEFF,TGTGCCAGTAGTATAGACTCCGGGACTGAGTTCTTC,TRBV19,TRBJ2-1,-,few
CASSLAPLASASEQYF,TGCGCCAGCAGCTTGGCTCCCCTCGCGTCGGCTTCCGAGCAGTACTTC,TRBV5-1,TRBJ2-7,-,-
CASSLRQPRTLAKNIQYF,TGTGCCAGCAGTTTGCGACAGCCCAGAACTCTAGCCAAAAACATTCAGTACTTC,TRBV28,TRBJ2-4,-,-
CASSLPQGPNYGYTF,TGTGCCAGCAGCCTGCCCCAGGGGCCAAACTATGGCTACACCTTC,TRBV6-8,TRBJ1-2,-,few
CASMGAGYTQYF,TGTGCCAGTATGGGGGCCGGATATACGCAGTATTTT,TRBV19,TRBJ2-3,-,-
CSVWGGRAGANVLTF,TGCAGCGTTTGGGGGGGGCGCGCTGGGGCCAACGTCCTGACTTTC,TRBV29-1,TRBJ2-6,-,few
CASRPLTGLGANVLTF,TGTGCCAGCAGACCATTGACGGGGCTTGGGGCCAACGTCCTGACTTTC,TRBV7-5,TRBJ2-6,-,few
CASSPGGRAGYEQYF,TGTGCCAGCAGTCCAGGCGGGAGGGCGGGGTACGAGCAGTACTTC,TRBV6-8,TRBJ2-7,TRBD2,-
CASSLSPQDEQFF,TGTGCCAGCAGTTTATCCCCCCAGGATGAGCAGTTCTTC,TRBV28,TRBJ2-1,-,few
CSVDGARDTGELFF,TGCAGCGTTGATGGGGCTCGGGACACCGGGGAGCTGTTTTTT,TRBV29-1,TRBJ2-2,-,-
CSVEIMGAPRPF,TGCAGCGTTGAAATTATGGGGGCCCCTAGGCCCTTC,TRBV29-1,TRBJ1-2,-,-
CASTMGVGVYGYTF,TGTGCCAGCACCATGGGCGTCGGGGTCTATGGCTACACCTTC,TRBV11-3,TRBJ1-2,-,medium-sized
CASSLKAQGIGELFF,TGTGCCAGCAGCCTCAAGGCCCAGGGCATCGGGGAGCTGTTTTTT,TRBV11-3,TRBJ2-2,-,medium-sized
CASSTSGRAGGELFF,TGTGCCAGCAGCACGAGCGGGAGGGCTGGCGGGGAGCTGTTTTTT,TRBV11-3,TRBJ2-2,TRBD2,-
CASSLVALAGGNEQFF,TGTGCCAGCAGCTTAGTGGCGCTAGCGGGAGGAAATGAGCAGTTCTTC,TRBV11-3,TRBJ2-1,TRBD2,few
CASSLGAGLYEQYF,TGTGCCAGCAGCCTCGGAGCGGGCCTTTACGAGCAGTACTTC,TRBV11-3,TRBJ2-7,-,medium-sized
CASNRGRGETQYF,TGTGCCAGCAATCGGGGCCGCGGCGAGACCCAGTACTTC,TRBV9,TRBJ2-5,-,medium-sized
CASSIGGSYTGELFF,TGTGCCAGTAGTATCGGGGGATCCTACACCGGGGAGCTGTTTTTT,TRBV19,TRBJ2-2,-,-
CAISGTGAPNYGYTF,TGTGCCATCAGTGGGACAGGAGCCCCTAACTATGGCTACACCTTC,TRBV6-8,TRBJ1-2,TRBD1,-
CASTPPGTSGTGELFF,TGTGCCAGTACTCCTCCTGGGACTAGCGGCACCGGGGAGCTGTTTTTT,TRBV19,TRBJ2-2,TRBD2,-